These T cell receptor beta chains were read from a single sample in a study of blood T cell repertoires in COVID-19. Produced via immunoSEQ multiplex PCR; TCRdb's table is partial and in-frame only. The sample includes roughly 27,000 clones, 75% to 85% of them seen just once. Material: peripheral blood. The receptors derive from a man of 80 years or more with active or convalescent COVID-19. The CDR3 runs from the conserved cysteine through the conserved F or W. The order of the fields is J gene, clone size, D gene, V gene, CDR3 DNA, CDR3 protein. A D gene is named only where the DNA matches it firmly. Expanded clones are given a class, and other clones once, few, many or no size at all.

TRBJ1-3 once NA TRBV18 TGTGCCAGCTCACCACTTACAACGGGTGGAAACACCATATATTTT CASSPLTTGGNTIYF
TRBJ2-5 NA TRBD2 TRBV5-1 TGCGCCAGCAGCTTGGAGGGACTACAAGAGACCCAGTACTTC CASSLEGLQETQYF
TRBJ2-3 NA TRBD2 TRBV27 TGTGCCAGCAGTTTATCGAGCGGGGACACGCAGTATTTT CASSLSSGDTQYF
TRBJ1-3 few NA TRBV9 TGTGCCAGCAGCCTAGGACGGGGTTCTGGAAACACCATATATTTT CASSLGRGSGNTIYF
TRBJ2-4 NA NA TRBV5-4 TGTGCCAGCAGCGCCGGGGTACTCAAAAACATTCAGTACTTC CASSAGVLKNIQYF
TRBJ2-1 NA TRBD1 TRBV7-6 TGTGCCAGCATCCCAAGACAGGGTTGGTTGAATGAGCAGTTCTTC CASIPRQGWLNEQFF
TRBJ2-1 NA NA TRBV5-1 TGCGCCAGCAGCTCCATACAGGGAACCATCTACAATGAGCAGTTCTTC CASSSIQGTIYNEQFF
TRBJ2-5 NA NA TRBV10-1 TGCGCCAGCAGTGAGTCTAGGGGAGGTGAGACCCAGTACTTC CASSESRGGETQYF
TRBJ1-6 NA TRBD1 TRBV28 TGTGCCAGCAGCCCCGCGACAGGGGACGGTTCACCCCTCCACTTT CASSPATGDGSPLHF
TRBJ2-7 few TRBD1 TRBV6-5 TGTGCCAGCAGTCCAACAGGGGCCTTCACCTACGAGCAGTACTTC CASSPTGAFTYEQYF
TRBJ1-5 NA TRBD1 TRBV2 TGTGCCAGCAGGGACGGGACAGGGGGATATCAGCCCCAGCATTTT CASRDGTGGYQPQHF
TRBJ1-1 NA TRBD1 TRBV4-1 TGCGCCAGCAGCCAGGGACAGGGAGACGAAGCTTTCTTT CASSQGQGDEAFF
TRBJ2-3 NA NA TRBV6-5 TGTGCCAGCAGGACTCTCAGCACAGATACGCAGTATTTT CASRTLSTDTQYF
TRBJ2-1 NA NA TRBV21-1 TGTGCCAGCAACCCACCGAGGACTAGCGGGAGAAAAGGCAATGAGCAGTTCTTC CASNPPRTSGRKGNEQFF
TRBJ1-2 NA NA TRBV11-2 TGTGCCAGCAGCCGTTCCGGGGGAGTCCCGATCTATGGCTACACCTTC CASSRSGGVPIYGYTF